This TCR beta chain was recorded in a study of blood T cells in healthy people across ages. Study observations and caveats: A roughly linear age-dependent decrease characterized TCR beta diversity per million T cells.

Concerning this clonotype: As yet, its antigen is unknown.

Caucasian, healthy and from Russia, the donors were aged between about 6 and 90. A second PCR, run for about 7 to 12 cycles, used a sample-barcoded 5' primer plus a J-beta primer mix. A 12-random-nucleotide template-switch adaptor tagged each cDNA molecule. All samples gave at least 2.5 million CDR3-containing paired-end reads. TCRdb re-called the 5' RACE reads through MiXCR, storing one row per CDR3 protein. Found here are hundreds of thousands of distinct CDR3 sequences, around 38% of them singletons; the top ten hold 25% to 35%. CDR3 length: 19 amino acids. The trim removed 5 bases at V and 2 bases at J, leaving 19 bases unmatched. Per germline, CDR1 SQVTM and CDR2 ANQGSEA.

This chain uses TRBV29-1 with TRBJ2-3, with 10 positions matching TRBD1. The sequenced sample consisted of blood. This clonotype was sampled from a man of 80 years or more in good health. The CDR3 sequence is CSVTDPVDRGGPATDTQYF. The CDR3 DNA follows: TGCAGCGTTACAGATCCGGTGGACAGGGGGGGCCCCGCCACAGATACGCAGTATTTT.